These T cell receptor beta chains were read from a single sample in a study of tumor-infiltrating lymphocytes in primary liver carcinoma. TCRdb reanalysed the multiplex PCR reads using MiXCR and keeps one entry per CDR3 protein. This sample yields some 95,000 distinct CDR3 sequences, of which about 70% are seen a single time; 27% belongs to the top ten. Sequenced input: tumor-adjacent normal liver tissue. Receptors originate from a man in his forties or fifties with primary liver carcinoma and hepatitis B virus infection. The CDR3 runs from the conserved cysteine through the conserved F or W. A D gene is named only where the DNA matches it firmly. Only part of the rows carry a size: once, few, many, or a class if the clone is expanded.

d_call	j_call	clone_size	v_call	cdr3_aa	cdr3_nt
-	TRBJ1-1	-	TRBV11-2	CVSSLTQGYTEAFF	TGTGTCAGCAGCTTAACCCAAGGGTACACTGAAGCTTTCTTT
-	TRBJ1-1	-	TRBV14	CVSSQDRAEALF	TGTGTCAGCAGCCAAGACCGGGCTGAGGCTTTATTT
-	TRBJ2-7	-	TRBV12-3/TRBV12-4	CVSRPRGGGNYEQYF	TGTGTCAGCAGGCCACGAGGAGGGGGAAACTACGAGCAGTACTTC
-	TRBJ2-1	-	TRBV6-4	CASSVSSTSEQFF	TGTGCCAGCAGTGTTAGCAGTACAAGTGAGCAGTTCTTC
TRBD2	TRBJ2-1	-	TRBV11-2	CVSSLDGLARAGEQFF	TGTGTCAGCAGCTTAGACGGACTAGCGAGAGCGGGGGAGCAGTTCTTC
-	TRBJ2-3	many	TRBV6-6	CASSYAGNTDTQYF	TGTGCCAGCAGTTACGCGGGGAACACAGATACGCAGTATTTT
-	TRBJ2-6	-	TRBV6-5	CASSLWTRMKAGANVMSF	TGTGCCAGCAGTCTTTGGACACGGATGAAAGCTGGGGCCAACGTCATGTCTTTC
-	TRBJ2-3	-	TRBV11-2	CASNILGGSTDTQYF	TGTGCCAGCAACATCTTGGGGGGTAGCACAGATACGCAGTATTTT
TRBD2	TRBJ2-1	-	TRBV5-1	CASSLGIAGFHEQFF	TGCGCCAGCAGCTTGGGAATAGCGGGTTTCCACGAGCAGTTCTTC
TRBD2	TRBJ2-5	-	TRBV5-4	CASGLGGKGETQYF	TGTGCCAGCGGCTTGGGAGGGAAGGGAGAGACCCAGTACTTC
-	TRBJ2-1	-	TRBV12-3/TRBV12-4	CASSSTGSRGRLGDEQFF	TGTGCCAGTAGCTCGACCGGGTCAAGGGGGCGACTAGGTGATGAGCAGTTCTTC
-	TRBJ2-7	-	TRBV2	CASTTTIEAGSYEQYF	TGTGCCAGCACCACTACCATAGAGGCAGGGTCCTACGAGCAGTACTTC
TRBD2	TRBJ2-3	-	TRBV11-2	CASSLPTSGNTDTQYF	TGTGCCAGTAGTCTCCCGACTAGCGGCAACACAGATACGCAGTATTTT
-	TRBJ2-1	-	TRBV4-1	CASNQGRLTQGYEQFF	TGCGCCAGCAATCAAGGACGTCTAACCCAGGGGTATGAGCAGTTCTTC
-	TRBJ2-5	-	TRBV6-5	CASSITPGHRQYF	TGTGCCAGCAGTATAACTCCGGGACATCGTCAGTACTTC
-	TRBJ2-3	-	TRBV29-1	CSAERISPEDTQYF	TGCAGCGCTGAACGGATTAGCCCGGAAGATACGCAGTATTTT